Below, 23 T cell receptor beta chains from the same sample are listed, as sequenced in a study of cytomegalovirus exposure and HLA in healthy donors. Vbeta (60) and Jbeta (13) primers were used in the PCR. Assay: immunoSEQ multiplex PCR; the TCRdb copy retains only in-frame clones and omits some. The sample has around 100,000 clones; 80% to 85% are singletons. The sequencing sample was made of PBMCs. These TCRs come from a woman aged 70-85 years in good health and CMV-seropositive.

The rearrangement uses TRBV11-2 and TRBJ1-1; D unclear. The germline V gene has CDR1 SGHAT and CDR2 FQNNGV. CDR3 length: 19 amino acids. V was cut by 0 bases and J by 2 bases, with 22 bases left in between. The CDR3 loop reads CASSLEDRVSVRINTEAFF. The CDR3 DNA is TGTGCCAGCAGCTTAGAAGATCGGGTTTCCGTACGTATCAACACTGAAGCTTTCTTT. Combining the CDR3 with reference TRBV11-2 and TRBJ1-1 gives the whole variable domain EAGVAQSPRYKIIEKRQSVAFWCNPISGHATLYWYQQILGQGPKLLIQFQNNGVVDDSQLPKDRFSAERLKGVDSTLKIQPAKLEDSAVYLCASSLEDRVSVRINTEAFFGQGTRLTVV.

The chain recombines TRBV9 with TRBJ2-2; 11 nucleotides align to TRBD2. The CDR3 has 16 residues. V lost 3 bases, J lost 7 bases, and 8 bases stayed unmatched. Per germline, CDR1 SGDLS and CDR2 YYNGEE. CDR3 sequence: CASSGRLAGIGGELFF. In DNA, the CDR3 is TGTGCCAGCAGCGGCCGACTAGCGGGAATCGGCGGGGAGCTGTTTTTT.

J is TRBJ2-2 and V is TRBV21-1; the listed D gene, TRBD2, was not tested against the DNA. TRBV21-1 is recorded as a pseudogene. This CDR3 region has 20 residues. Written as DNA, the CDR3 is TGTGCCAGCAGCAAAGTCCTCCGTGTGGCGGGAGGGCCGAACACCGGGGAGCTGTTTTTT. It specifies CASSKVLRVAGGPNTGELFF.

The chain has TRBV6-5 and TRBJ1-1, with D uncertain. The germline V gene has CDR1 MNHEY and CDR2 SVGAGI. Trimming removed 2 bases from V and 2 bases from J, with 9 bases in between. The CDR3 contains 14 residues. CDR3: CASSYGGLNTEAFF. For the CDR3, the DNA is TGTGCCAGCAGTTACGGCGGTTTAAACACTGAAGCTTTCTTT.

This clone was seen just once. The J gene is TRBJ2-2, the V gene TRBV9; D possibly corresponds to TRBD2 (6 bases). V lost 3 bases, J lost 5 bases, and 14 bases lay in between. CDR1 SGDLS and CDR2 YYNGEE come from the germline V gene. This CDR3 spans 15 amino acids. The DNA of the CDR3 is TGTGCCAGCAGCGCAGGGTATGGGGGGACCGGGGAGCTGTTTTTT. Protein: CASSAGYGGTGELFF.

The chain uses TRBV7-2 and TRBJ2-5, with D hard to call. CDR1 is SGHTA and CDR2 is FQGNSA in the germline V gene. The CDR3 loop spans 15 amino acids. With 2 bases removed from V and 5 bases from J, the gap between germline ends came to 15 bases. CDR3 nucleotide sequence: TGTGCCAGCAGCTTAACGGCCTGGAGTGGGGAGACCCAGTACTTC. This translates into CASSLTAWSGETQYF.

The CDR3 reads CASSYSRVDTEAFF. In nucleotides, the CDR3 is TGTGCCAGCAGTTACTCGAGGGTAGACACTGAAGCTTTCTTT. The chain has TRBV6-5 and TRBJ1-1; no firm D call. CDR3 size: 14 residues. Germline loops: CDR1 MNHEY, CDR2 SVGAGI. V lost 0 bases to trimming and J lost 3 bases, with 8 bases between them.

The V call is TRBV7-2, the J call TRBJ2-5, with 12 bases matching TRBD2. The trim removed 5 bases at V and 2 bases at J, leaving 3 bases unmatched. CDR3 length: 15 amino acids. Germline CDR1 and CDR2: SGHTA and FQGNSA. This chain's CDR3 is CASSPLAGGQETQYF. CDR3 DNA sequence: TGTGCCAGCAGCCCACTAGCGGGAGGACAAGAGACCCAGTACTTC.

The chain joins TRBV28 to TRBJ1-2; D is ambiguous. The CDR3 spans 14 residues. Trimming stripped 6 bases from V and 3 bases from J, with 14 bases between. CDR1 is MDHEN and CDR2 is SYDVKM in the germline V gene. The CDR3 DNA follows: TGTGCCAGCAGCGGAGAGGGAGGTTACTATGGCTACACCTTC. Protein: CASSGEGGYYGYTF.

This clone is a singleton in its sample. The gene calls are TRBV29-1 and TRBJ1-2; 8 bases map to TRBD1. Germline assignment: CDR1 SQVTM and CDR2 ANQGSEA. This CDR3 has 12 residues. CDR3: CSINSDRDGYTF. CDR3 bases: TGCAGTATAAACTCGGACAGGGACGGCTACACCTTC.

The chain carries TRBV7-2 and TRBJ2-1; tentative D call: TRBD1 (6 bases). The V gene's germline CDR1 is SGHTA and CDR2 FQGNSA. Trimming removed 1 base from V and 6 bases from J, with 7 bases in between. The CDR3 is 13 amino acids. In DNA form, the CDR3 reads TGTGCCAGCAGCTTAGAAGGGGGCAATGAGCAGTTCTTC. The encoded protein is CASSLEGGNEQFF.

The rearrangement uses TRBV9 and TRBJ2-1; D is unclear. Trimming shortened V by 3 bases and J by 0 bases, and 10 bases separated the two germline ends. Per germline, CDR1 SGDLS and CDR2 YYNGEE. The CDR3 covers 15 residues. For the CDR3, the DNA is TGTGCCAGCAGCGCCGGGTCTCCCTCCTACAATGAGCAGTTCTTC. This translates into CASSAGSPSYNEQFF.

This chain connects TRBV19 to TRBJ2-4; 13 positions match TRBD2. Germline V gene data show CDR1 as LNHDA and CDR2 as SQIVND (reference sequence). CDR3 length: 22 amino acids. J lost 0 bases, V lost 0 bases, and 14 bases had no gene match. CDR3 loop: CASSIDLGGGTSGNVAKNIQYF. The CDR3 coding sequence is TGTGCCAGTAGTATAGATCTAGGGGGTGGGACTAGCGGGAACGTAGCCAAAAACATTCAGTACTTC.

The V gene is TRBV28, the J gene TRBJ1-5; D gene uncertain. V was cut by 7 bases and J by 6 bases, with 13 bases left in between. CDR1 is MDHEN, CDR2 SYDVKM, per germline. This CDR3 spans 13 amino acids. The CDR3 loop reads CASKTLETQPQHF. The CDR3 DNA reads TGTGCCAGCAAAACTCTAGAAACTCAGCCCCAGCATTTT.

V is TRBV28 and J is TRBJ2-1; TRBD1 matches 8 bases. CDR3 length: 13 amino acids. With V trimmed by 6 bases and J by 9 bases, 7 bases remained unmatched. Germline loops: CDR1 MDHEN, CDR2 SYDVKM. CDR3 nucleotide sequence: TGTGCCAGCAGCCGACAGGGGCGGGGTGAGCAGTTCTTC. This encodes CASSRQGRGEQFF.

The J gene is TRBJ1-2, the V gene TRBV6-5; a weak D match, TRBD1 (6 bases). From germline, CDR1 is MNHEY and CDR2 SVGAGI. The ends were cut back, 0 bases at V and 6 bases at J, with 11 bases in the middle. CDR3 length: 14 amino acids. The CDR3, as DNA: TGTGCCAGCAGTTACTCGAAGTCAGGGGATGGCTACACCTTC. It specifies CASSYSKSGDGYTF.

This clone was recorded once. The J gene is TRBJ2-7, the V gene TRBV28; 16 bases are shared with TRBD2. The CDR3 extends over 17 amino acids. The germline V gene has CDR1 MDHEN and CDR2 SYDVKM. The ends lost 7 bases at V and 4 bases at J; junction bases unmatched: 10. In nucleotides, the CDR3 is TGTGCCAGCACGGGGGGACTAGCGGGAGGGCACTCTTACGAGCAGTACTTC. Protein product: CASTGGLAGGHSYEQYF.

The chain couples TRBV7-9 to TRBJ1-1, with 7 bases lining up with TRBD1. Germline values: CDR1 SEHNR, CDR2 FQNEAQ (reference sequence). The CDR3 has 14 amino acids. V lost 5 bases and J lost 3; bases outside the gene matches: 6. The CDR3 DNA sequence: TGTGCCAGCAGCCTACAGCAGGGGGACACTGAAGCTTTCTTT. It encodes CASSLQQGDTEAFF.

The rearrangement links TRBV19 to TRBJ2-4; tentatively, D is TRBD2 (6 bases). The CDR3 runs to 13 residues. Per germline, CDR1 LNHDA and CDR2 SQIVND (reference sequence). V was shortened by 6 bases and J by 2 bases, with 8 bases between the two germline ends. CDR3 DNA: TGTGCCAGTAGGGAGGGACCCAAAAACATTCAGTACTTC. It encodes CASREGPKNIQYF.

The chain carries TRBV30 and TRBJ2-5, with 12 bases matching TRBD2. CDR1 and CDR2 (germline): GTSNPN, SVGIG (reference sequence). This CDR3 has 14 amino acids. V gave up 3 bases and J gave up 5 bases; unmatched junction bases: 4. CDR3 loop: CAWRTSGSKETQYF. In DNA form, the CDR3 reads TGTGCCTGGAGGACTAGCGGGAGTAAGGAGACCCAGTACTTC.

The chain combines TRBV19 with TRBJ2-3; TRBD2 aligns across 9 bases. The CDR3 runs 15 residues. Germline V gives CDR1 LNHDA, CDR2 SQIVND (reference sequence). V trimming: 5 bases; J trimming: 3 bases; junction bases outside the gene matches: 6. In DNA form, the CDR3 reads TGTGCCAGTAGTGTCGGCAGCGGGGGGACAGATACGCAGTATTTT. Translated: CASSVGSGGTDTQYF.

In DNA, the CDR3 is TGCAGTGCTGACAGGGCGGGCGAGCAGTACTTC. Its translation: CSADRAGEQYF. The chain carries TRBV20-1 and TRBJ2-7; 7 bases agree with TRBD1. CDR1 is DFQATT, CDR2 SNEGSKA, per germline (reference sequence). This CDR3 region has 11 residues. Trimming removed 5 bases from V and 6 bases from J; junction bases left unmatched: 4.

This clone was counted only a few times. CDR3 nucleotide sequence: TGTGCCAGTAGGCTACAGGGGGCAAAGAATGAGCAGTTCTTC. Residues: CASRLQGAKNEQFF. The chain carries TRBV19 and TRBJ2-1; TRBD1 aligns across 9 bases. The CDR3 spans 14 residues. Per the germline V gene, CDR1 is LNHDA and CDR2 is SQIVND (reference sequence). V dropped 6 bases and J dropped 7; count of bases not matched to a gene: 7.